A single sample is the source of the 20 T cell receptor beta chains below, sequenced in a study of glioma-infiltrating T cells. Using RNA template, CDR3s of TCR alpha and beta were amplified with iRepertoire arm-PCR. TCRdb processed the multiplex PCR reads anew with MiXCR; each CDR3 protein has one entry. Counted here are approximately 400,000 distinct CDR3 sequences, around 45% occurring once; the ten biggest clones make up 12%. The sample taken for sequencing was glioma tissue, nonneoplastic brain tissue, or PBMCs (not recorded which). The receptors come from a human donor with low-grade glioma or glioblastoma, undergoing nonglioma brain surgery, or in good health (not recorded which).

The CDR3 protein is CASIPAGTAQETQYF. The CDR3 DNA reads TGCGCCAGCATCCCGGCCGGGACAGCCCAAGAGACCCAGTACTTC. V usage is TRBV4-1 and J usage is TRBJ2-5; 7 nucleotides align to TRBD1. The CDR3 contains 15 residues. Germline loops: CDR1 MGHRA, CDR2 YSYEKL. V lost 7 bases and J lost 1; bases outside the gene matches: 9.

This clonotype was seen more than once but under ten times. This chain uses TRBV10-3 with TRBJ1-5; no clear D gene. Between the trimmed V and J ends, which lost 0 bases and 2 bases, there was a span of 8 bases. Germline CDR1 reads ENHRY; CDR2 reads SYGVKD. This CDR3 spans 15 amino acids. The CDR3 bases are TGTGCCATCAGTGAGTCTAGTGTAGGCAATCAGCCCCAGCATTTT. Translated: CAISESSVGNQPQHF.

The chain is built from TRBV2 and TRBJ2-3; D uncertain. V was pared by 1 base and J by 4 bases, with 12 bases between. This CDR3 region has 15 residues. CDR1 SNHLY and CDR2 FYNNEI come from the germline V gene. CDR3 protein: CASSEEQLGADTQYF. In DNA form, the CDR3 reads TGTGCCAGCAGTGAAGAACAGCTTGGGGCAGATACGCAGTATTTT.

This rearrangement joins TRBV4-3 to TRBJ2-7, with a tentative D call TRBD1 (5 bases). Germline loops: CDR1 LGHNA, CDR2 YSLEER. There are 14 residues in the CDR3. Trimming stripped 3 bases from V and 2 bases from J, with 11 bases between. As DNA, the CDR3 is TGCGCCAGCAGCCACAGAGACAGAGCCTACGAGCAGTACTTC. Protein sequence: CASSHRDRAYEQYF.

This clonotype was observed at least ten times. V usage is TRBV15 and J usage is TRBJ1-2; TRBD1 is a possible D gene (6 bases). The CDR3 has 14 amino acids. CDR1 is LNHNV, CDR2 YYDKDF, per germline (reference sequence). V was shortened by 0 bases and J by 5 bases, with 10 bases between the two germline ends. CDR3 in amino acids: CATSRDRTVYGYTF. The CDR3 DNA reads TGTGCCACCAGCAGAGACCGGACAGTTTATGGCTACACCTTC.

CDR3 nucleotides: TGTGCCAGCAGCTTCGGGGAGGCGGGAGGAGAGACCCAGTACTTC. The encoded protein is CASSFGEAGGETQYF. The chain recombines TRBV5-4 with TRBJ2-5; 8 bases line up with TRBD2. Trimming removed 2 bases from V and 4 bases from J; junction bases left unmatched: 7. This CDR3 has 15 residues. Germline V CDR1 and CDR2: SGHNT, YYREEE (reference sequence).

This clonotype was recorded a few times. The chain carries TRBV24-1 and TRBJ2-5, with D possibly matching TRBD2 (6 bases). CDR3 size: 11 residues. The germline V gene has CDR1 KGHDR and CDR2 SFDVKD. Trimming pared 9 bases from V and 5 bases from J, leaving 9 bases between. CDR3 amino acids: CATGAGETQYF. In DNA form, the CDR3 reads TGTGCCACCGGGGCGGGGGAGACCCAGTACTTC.

The chain has TRBV4-1 and TRBJ2-7; 10 nucleotides align to TRBD2. Per the germline V gene, CDR1 is MGHRA and CDR2 is YSYEKL. There are 15 residues in the CDR3. After removal of 6 bases from V and 2 bases from J, the junction contained 7 bases not matched to a gene. This CDR3 reads CASSRGTSETYEQYF. DNA of the CDR3: TGCGCCAGCAGTCGGGGGACTAGCGAAACCTACGAGCAGTACTTC.

This clonotype was detected a few times. The chain uses TRBV4-3 and TRBJ1-2, with unresolved D. Per germline, CDR1 LGHNA and CDR2 YSLEER. V was shortened by 2 bases and J by 7 bases, with 14 bases between the two germline ends. The CDR3 contains 14 residues. The CDR3 is CASSQQNLGTGYTF. The CDR3 DNA is TGCGCCAGCAGCCAACAAAACCTTGGTACTGGCTACACCTTC.

The rearrangement joins TRBV7-2 to TRBJ2-4; perhaps TRBD1 as D (6 bases). CDR1 SGHTA and CDR2 FQGNSA come from the germline V gene. The CDR3 consists of 15 residues. Between the trimmed V and J ends, which lost 3 bases and 8 bases, there was a span of 17 bases. The CDR3 region is CASSLDSLTADIQYF. Here the CDR3 DNA reads TGTGCCAGCAGCTTGGACAGCTTAACTGCAGACATTCAGTACTTC.

There are many counts of this clonotype. The chain links TRBV6-2 or TRBV6-3 to TRBJ1-2; TRBD1 matches 7 bases. Germline-derived CDR1 and CDR2 are MNHEY and SVGEGT. The J segment lost 2 bases and the V segment lost 4 bases, leaving 4 bases of the junction unmatched. The length of the CDR3 is 14 residues. The chain's CDR3 is CASSWTGENYGYTF. CDR3 nucleotide sequence: TGTGCCAGCAGTTGGACAGGCGAGAACTATGGCTACACCTTC.

The CDR3 protein is CASSELKTSSTDTQYF. DNA of the CDR3: TGTGCCAGCAGTGAACTTAAGACTTCTAGCACAGATACGCAGTATTTT. The J gene is TRBJ2-3, the V gene TRBV25-1; D gene uncertain. The CDR3 is 16 residues long. With 2 bases removed from V and 0 bases from J, the gap between germline ends came to 12 bases. Germline V lookup: CDR1 MGHDK, CDR2 SYGVNS. Using reference TRBV25-1 and TRBJ2-3 for the parts outside the CDR3, the full variable domain is EADIYQTPRYLVIGTGKKITLECSQTMGHDKMYWYQQDPGMELHLIHYSYGVNSTEKGDLSSESTVSRIRTEHFPLTLESARPSHTSQYLCASSELKTSSTDTQYFGPGTRLTVL.

Regarding this clonotype: It may be a read error: a sequence one base away is much more abundant. Here the CDR3 DNA reads TGTGCCAGCAGTGACATGCGGTGGGACAGCTCCTACGAGCAGTACTTC. Translated: CASSDMRWDSSYEQYF. The chain carries TRBV6-1 and TRBJ2-7; 7 bases map to TRBD1. V shed 3 bases, J shed 0 bases, and the junction held 8 bases outside the gene matches. The length of the CDR3 is 16 residues. Per the germline V gene, CDR1 is MNHNS and CDR2 is SASEGT.

This clonotype was found many times. The chain couples TRBV25-1 to TRBJ1-2; no firm D call. The CDR3 is 15 residues long. Germline assignment: CDR1 MGHDK and CDR2 SYGVNS. Trimming took 6 bases from V and 0 from J, leaving 14 bases between them. The CDR3 spells CASSLRRYPNYGYTF. Here the CDR3 DNA reads TGTGCCAGCAGCCTAAGACGGTACCCTAACTATGGCTACACCTTC.

In its sample, this clonotype was seen a few times. The chain carries TRBV20-1 and TRBJ1-2; TRBD1 is a possible D gene (5 bases). Trimming took 5 bases from V and 3 from J, leaving 13 bases between them. The CDR3 extends over 13 amino acids. Germline V gives CDR1 DFQATT, CDR2 SNEGSKA (reference sequence). CDR3 DNA: TGCAGTGCTTGGCCGGGACGGCACTATGGCTACACCTTC. Translated: CSAWPGRHYGYTF.

The genes are TRBV4-2 and TRBJ2-5; D is ambiguous. Trimming shortened V by 5 bases and J by 0 bases, and 16 bases separated the two germline ends. CDR1 LGHNA and CDR2 YNFKEQ come from the germline V gene. The CDR3 extends over 16 amino acids. CDR3 bases: TGTGCCAGCAGCTCAGACCGTGCGCGGAACCAAGAGACCCAGTACTTC. Encoded protein: CASSSDRARNQETQYF.

Details on this clonotype: One base away lies a much larger clone, so this may be a sequencing read error. The chain recombines TRBV6-1 with TRBJ2-2; no clear D. V lost 6 bases and J 7 bases, leaving 12 bases between the germline ends. The germline gives CDR1 MNHNS, CDR2 SASEGT. The CDR3 has 13 residues. In DNA, the CDR3 is TGTGCCAGCAGCCTACTCCCCGACGGGGAGCTGTTTTTT. Its translation: CASSLLPDGELFF.

The chain uses TRBV5-1 and TRBJ2-7; TRBD2 might be the D (6 bases). Trimming took 4 bases from V and 5 from J, leaving 16 bases between them. In germline, CDR1 is SGHRS, CDR2 YFSETQ. The CDR3 runs to 14 residues. The CDR3 spells CASSPGGVQDEQYF. DNA of the CDR3: TGCGCCAGCAGCCCAGGAGGGGTCCAGGACGAGCAGTACTTC.

V and J are TRBV10-2 and TRBJ1-6; 10 nucleotides match TRBD1. CDR3 length: 15 amino acids. Per the germline V gene, CDR1 is WSHSY and CDR2 is SAAADI. V shed 2 bases and J 8 bases; nucleotides not matched to a gene: 3. CDR3 in amino acids: CASSERGQGYSPLHF. CDR3 bases: TGCGCCAGCAGTGAGAGGGGACAGGGGTATTCACCCCTCCACTTT.

This chain uses TRBV4-2 with TRBJ2-7; maybe TRBD1 (6 bases). The CDR3 totals 15 residues. Germline V gene lookup returns CDR1 LGHNA and CDR2 YNFKEQ. V was pared by 0 bases and J by 4 bases, with 13 bases between. The CDR3 DNA is TGTGCCAGCAGCCAAGATCAGGGGAGTCTTTACGAGCAGTACTTC. This sequence encodes CASSQDQGSLYEQYF.